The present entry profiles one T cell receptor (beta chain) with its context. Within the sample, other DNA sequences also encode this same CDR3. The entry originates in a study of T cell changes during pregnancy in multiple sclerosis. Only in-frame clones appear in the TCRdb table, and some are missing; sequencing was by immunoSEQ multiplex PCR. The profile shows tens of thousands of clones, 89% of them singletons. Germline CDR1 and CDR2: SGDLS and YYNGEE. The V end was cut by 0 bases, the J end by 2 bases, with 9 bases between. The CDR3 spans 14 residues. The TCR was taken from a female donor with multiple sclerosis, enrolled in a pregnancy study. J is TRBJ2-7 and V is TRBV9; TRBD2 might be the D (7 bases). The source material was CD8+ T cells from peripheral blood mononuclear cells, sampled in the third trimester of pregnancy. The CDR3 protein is CASSVGGGTYEQYF. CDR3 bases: TGTGCCAGCAGCGTAGGGGGGGGCACCTACGAGCAGTACTTC.